The 30 T cell receptor beta chains listed next were all sequenced from one sample in a study of blood T cells in healthy people across ages (dated by TCRdb to the mid-2010s). Library creation used 5' RACE. TCRdb lists the instrument as Illumina HiSeq 2500. A second PCR of about 7 to 12 cycles was performed with a sample-barcoded 5' primer and a J-beta primer mix. TCRdb reprocessing: public reads trimmed at Q25 with fastp, clones called with MiXCR, in-frame beta chains kept. Under each unique CDR3 protein, matching rows form one entry showing the most common genes and DNA. The sample profile shows approximately 600,000 distinct CDR3 sequences; roughly 58% of them were found once. The ten biggest clones cover 35% to 40% of the sample. Sequencing was done on a sample of blood. The receptors stem from a man aged 55 to 70 in good health.

As DNA, the CDR3 is TGTGCCATCAGTGAGGAGGCGGGCTATGGCTACACCTTC. This translates into CAISEEAGYGYTF. The rearrangement joins TRBV10-3 to TRBJ1-2; D is undetermined. The CDR3 is made up of 13 amino acids. In germline, CDR1 is ENHRY, CDR2 SYGVKD. V was shortened by 2 bases and J by 4 bases, with 8 bases between the two germline ends.

The gene calls are TRBV6-1 and TRBJ2-6; D may be TRBD1 (6 bases). The germline V gene has CDR1 MNHNS and CDR2 SASEGT. CDR3 size: 20 residues. V lost 9 bases and J lost 1, with 28 bases in between. This CDR3 reads CASSLPDRPLDHSGANVLTF. In DNA, the CDR3 is TGTGCCAGTTCCCTACCCGACAGGCCTCTCGATCATTCTGGGGCCAACGTCCTGACTTTC.

The rearrangement uses TRBV3-1 and TRBJ2-3, with D unresolved. V was cut by 0 bases and J by 1 base, with 11 bases left in between. Germline-derived CDR1 and CDR2 are LGHDT and YNNKEL (reference sequence). This CDR3 has 16 amino acids. The CDR3 nucleotides read TGTGCCAGCAGCCAAGATCGTTATCGTCGCACAGATACGCAGTATTTT. This codes for CASSQDRYRRTDTQYF.

The rearrangement uses TRBV24-1 and TRBJ1-5; 7 bases match TRBD1. From germline, CDR1 is KGHDR and CDR2 SFDVKD. V lost 5 bases, J lost 2 bases, and 2 bases stayed unmatched. The CDR3 has 14 amino acids. The CDR3 sequence: CATSVGQGNQPQHF. The CDR3 DNA is TGTGCCACCAGTGTTGGACAGGGCAATCAGCCCCAGCATTTT.

The chain has TRBV12-3 or TRBV12-4 and TRBJ1-6, with D unclear. The CDR3 has 16 amino acids. The V end lost 4 bases, the J end lost 10 bases, and 20 bases lay between the germline ends. CDR3 protein: CASSSRASGGNSPLHF. The CDR3 DNA reads TGTGCCAGCAGTTCGAGGGCCTCCGGAGGGAACTCACCCCTCCACTTT.

This chain connects TRBV6-5 to TRBJ1-5; D is perhaps TRBD1 (5 bases). Trimming cost V 5 bases and J 3 bases, with 14 bases left between them. This CDR3 comprises 15 residues. Germline CDR1 MNHEY, CDR2 SVGAGI. Written as DNA, the CDR3 is TGTGCCAGCAGTCTCCGGGACGGCTACAATCAGCCCCAGCATTTT. Translation gives CASSLRDGYNQPQHF.

A remark on this clonotype: The junction differs from germline at one of its ends, possibly a read error. The chain has TRBV10-3 and TRBJ2-7; TRBD1 matches 7 bases. Germline lookup yields CDR1 ENHRY and CDR2 SYGVKD. The CDR3 consists of 13 residues. CDR3 coding DNA: TGTGCCAGCAGTGAGGGGACAGACTACGAGCAGTACTTC. Its protein is CASSEGTDYEQYF.

The chain couples TRBV2 to TRBJ1-5; D not resolved. Trimming cost V 3 bases and J 7 bases, with 10 bases left between them. The germline V gene encodes CDR1 SNHLY and CDR2 FYNNEI. This CDR3 has 13 residues. Here the CDR3 DNA reads TGTGCCAGCAGTGAGCCCAATCAACAGCCCCAGCATTTT. It yields the protein CASSEPNQQPQHF.

The chain employs TRBV20-1 and TRBJ1-2; TRBD1 is a possible D gene (6 bases). CDR1 is DFQATT and CDR2 is SNEGSKA in the germline V gene (reference sequence). CDR3 length equals 15 residues. V dropped 6 bases and J dropped 8 bases, with 25 bases sitting between them. The CDR3 DNA sequence: TGCAGTGCCGTTAGAGATGTGGGGGGCGCACCAGGCTACACCTTC. Amino acid sequence: CSAVRDVGGAPGYTF.

The V call is TRBV28, the J call TRBJ1-4; 7 bases line up with TRBD1. Germline V gene lookup returns CDR1 MDHEN and CDR2 SYDVKM. The CDR3 is 14 amino acids. Trimming removed 7 bases from V and 8 bases from J; junction bases left unmatched: 10. This CDR3 reads CASKLGQEVEKLFF. The CDR3 DNA reads as TGTGCCAGCAAACTTGGACAGGAGGTAGAAAAACTGTTTTTT.

The CDR3 loop is CASSSRLSGANVLTF. The CDR3 DNA follows: TGTGCCAGCAGTTCGCGGCTCTCTGGGGCCAACGTCCTGACTTTC. The chain uses TRBV27 and TRBJ2-6, with D unclear. In germline, CDR1 is MNHEY, CDR2 SMNVEV (reference sequence). This CDR3 spans 15 amino acids. V lost 4 bases to trimming and J lost 0 bases, with 7 bases between them.

The chain employs TRBV7-9 and TRBJ2-4; D is undetermined. The end of the DNA is better explained by TRBJ2-7, so the J call may be wrong. The CDR3 has 12 amino acids. Germline-derived CDR1 and CDR2 are SEHNR and FQNEAQ (reference sequence). CDR3 in amino acids: CASSSLVYEQYF. The CDR3 DNA is TGTGCCAGCAGCTCCCTTGTCTACGAGCAGTACTTC.

The chain is built from TRBV5-5 and TRBJ2-3; 11 bases match TRBD2. CDR1 is SGHKS, CDR2 YYEKEE, per germline (reference sequence). Trimming at V came to 0 bases and at J to 9 bases, leaving 6 bases not matched to a gene. There are 15 residues in the CDR3. The CDR3 coding sequence is TGTGCCAGCAGCTTGGATGAGACTAGCGGGGTAACGCAGTATTTT. Translation: CASSLDETSGVTQYF.

The rearrangement uses TRBV3-1 and TRBJ2-5, with TRBD1 identical over 7 bases. V gave up 3 bases and J gave up 3 bases; unmatched junction bases: 10. Germline lookup yields CDR1 LGHDT and CDR2 YNNKEL (reference sequence). The CDR3 runs 16 residues. The CDR3 is CASSQLPGQREETQYF. The CDR3 DNA reads as TGTGCCAGCAGCCAGCTCCCGGGACAGCGAGAAGAGACCCAGTACTTC.

The V and J genes are TRBV12-3 or TRBV12-4 and TRBJ2-1; TRBD1 might be the D (7 bases). Trimming took 6 bases from V and 7 from J, leaving 16 bases between them. The CDR3 loop spans 14 amino acids. The CDR3 loop is CASSRRAGGNEQFF. DNA of the CDR3: TGTGCCAGCAGCCGCCGGGCAGGGGGGAATGAGCAGTTCTTC.

The chain employs TRBV5-1 and TRBJ1-1, with D unresolved. V was shortened by 2 bases and J by 2 bases, with 10 bases between the two germline ends. The CDR3 runs to 14 residues. CDR1 and CDR2 (germline): SGHRS, YFSETQ. CDR3 nucleotide sequence: TGCGCCAGCAGCTTAAGGACCGCTAACACTGAAGCTTTCTTT. Its protein product is CASSLRTANTEAFF.

This clonotype has only a few counts. A much more abundant neighbour one base away suggests this may be a read error. The rearrangement joins TRBV11-2 to TRBJ2-1, with a tentative D call TRBD2 (7 bases). Germline values: CDR1 SGHAT, CDR2 FQNNGV. The length of the CDR3 is 15 residues. Trimming removed 1 base from V and 3 bases from J, with 10 bases in between. The CDR3 spells CASSLAGGYYNEQFF. The CDR3 region has the DNA TGTGCCAGCAGCTTAGCGGGGGGCTACTACAATGAGCAGTTCTTC.

The chain has TRBV18 and TRBJ1-1, with a weak D call TRBD1 (5 bases). Trimming left V 1 base short and J 1 base short, with 13 bases between. CDR1 is KGHSH and CDR2 is LQKENI in the germline V gene. The CDR3 is 16 residues long. CDR3 nucleotide sequence: TGTGCCAGCTCACCACGTACAGGCTACAAGAACACTGAAGCTTTCTTT. It codes for CASSPRTGYKNTEAFF.

The gene calls are TRBV18 and TRBJ1-5; no clear D gene. Between the trimmed V and J ends, which lost 3 bases and 0 bases, there was a span of 9 bases. This CDR3 is built from 15 residues. The germline gives CDR1 KGHSH, CDR2 LQKENI. The CDR3 sequence is CASSPMKDSNQPQHF. DNA for the CDR3: TGTGCCAGCTCACCGATGAAAGATAGCAATCAGCCCCAGCATTTT.

This sequence joins TRBV10-3 and TRBJ2-6; 7 positions match TRBD1. This CDR3 is 17 amino acids long. CDR1 ENHRY and CDR2 SYGVKD come from the germline V gene. The trim removed 2 bases at V and 0 bases at J, leaving 4 bases unmatched. CDR3 nucleotide sequence: TGTGCCATCAGTGAGACAGGGGCCAGCTCTGGGGCCAACGTCCTGACTTTC. This sequence encodes CAISETGASSGANVLTF.

The gene calls are TRBV9 and TRBJ2-1; D is unresolved. Deletions cut 2 bases from V and 6 bases from J, with 15 bases between. Germline V lookup: CDR1 SGDLS, CDR2 YYNGEE. This CDR3 comprises 15 residues. This chain's CDR3 is CASSVKLGYSNEQFF. The CDR3 DNA is TGTGCCAGCAGCGTTAAATTGGGCTACAGCAATGAGCAGTTCTTC.

This clonotype was recorded many times. The chain carries TRBV10-3 and TRBJ2-5; TRBD1 matches 8 bases. CDR1 ENHRY and CDR2 SYGVKD come from the germline V gene. This CDR3 has 15 amino acids. With 5 bases clipped from V and 1 base from J, the junction kept 6 bases outside the gene matches. CDR3 amino acids: CAISTPTGGQETQYF. In nucleotides, the CDR3 is TGTGCCATCAGTACCCCCACAGGGGGCCAAGAGACCCAGTACTTC.

This clonotype showed up just a few times. The CDR3 spells CASSLAGPPSYEQYF. As DNA, the CDR3 is TGCGCCAGCAGCTTGGCGGGGCCTCCCTCCTACGAGCAGTACTTC. The chain combines TRBV5-1 with TRBJ2-7; TRBD1 or TRBD2 may be the D gene (5 bases each). Germline assignment: CDR1 SGHRS and CDR2 YFSETQ. The CDR3 covers 15 residues. Trimming took 0 bases from V and 0 from J, leaving 10 bases between them.

The CDR3 DNA follows: TGTGCCAGCAGTGAAACGGCTACCGGCTACGAGCAGTACTTC. Protein product: CASSETATGYEQYF. The V gene is TRBV2, the J gene TRBJ2-7; D call uncertain. Germline loops: CDR1 SNHLY, CDR2 FYNNEI. Between the trimmed V and J ends, which lost 2 bases and 3 bases, there was a span of 11 bases. The CDR3 extends over 14 amino acids.

The chain employs TRBV5-1 and TRBJ2-3, with TRBD2 identical over 7 bases. Germline V gene data show CDR1 as SGHRS and CDR2 as YFSETQ. The ends lost 0 bases at V and 5 bases at J; junction bases unmatched: 6. This CDR3 has 15 amino acids. This CDR3 is CASSLVGLEIDTQYF. The CDR3 DNA is TGCGCCAGCAGCTTGGTCGGACTAGAAATAGATACGCAGTATTTT.

This clonotype came up a few times. This sequence joins TRBV6-6 and TRBJ2-5; D is possibly TRBD1 or TRBD2 (5 bases each). The J call may be mistaken, given a closer DNA end match to TRBJ2-7. CDR1 and CDR2 (germline): MNHNY, SVGAGI (reference sequence). The CDR3 length is 14 residues. CDR3 region: CASLRGGGLYEQYF. The CDR3 DNA sequence: TGTGCCAGTCTTCGTGGGGGTGGACTTTACGAGCAGTACTTC.

The chain uses TRBV7-2 and TRBJ2-3; D is possibly TRBD1 (5 bases). This CDR3 has 15 amino acids. CDR1 is SGHTA, CDR2 FQGNSA, per germline. V lost 6 bases and J lost 2, with 15 bases in between. The CDR3 coding sequence is TGTGCCAGCAGGGGGCAACCTCACTCCACAGATACGCAGTATTTT. Its translation is CASRGQPHSTDTQYF.

The chain has TRBV29-1 and TRBJ1-1; the D is unclear. V lost 1 base, J lost 11 bases, and 14 bases lay in between. The CDR3 has 12 residues. The germline V gene encodes CDR1 SQVTM and CDR2 ANQGSEA. The CDR3 region is CSVEALGGDAFF. The CDR3 region has the DNA TGCAGCGTTGAAGCCCTCGGTGGCGACGCTTTCTTT.

This clonotype was counted only a few times. This rearrangement joins TRBV7-9 to TRBJ2-1; TRBD2 is a possible D gene (5 bases). CDR1 SEHNR and CDR2 FQNEAQ come from the germline V gene (reference sequence). CDR3 length: 16 residues. The V end lost 3 bases, the J end lost 10 bases, and 22 bases lay between the germline ends. CDR3: CASSFEGHTPYPEQFF. The CDR3 DNA reads as TGTGCCAGCAGCTTCGAGGGCCACACTCCGTATCCGGAGCAGTTCTTC.

The CDR3 nucleotides read TGTGCCAGCAGTGATTCCGAGTACAATGAGCAGTTCTTC. This encodes CASSDSEYNEQFF. This chain links TRBV2 with TRBJ2-1; D uncertain. This CDR3 has 13 residues. CDR1 and CDR2 from the germline V gene are SNHLY and FYNNEI. Between the trimmed V and J ends, which lost 3 bases and 4 bases, there was a span of 7 bases.